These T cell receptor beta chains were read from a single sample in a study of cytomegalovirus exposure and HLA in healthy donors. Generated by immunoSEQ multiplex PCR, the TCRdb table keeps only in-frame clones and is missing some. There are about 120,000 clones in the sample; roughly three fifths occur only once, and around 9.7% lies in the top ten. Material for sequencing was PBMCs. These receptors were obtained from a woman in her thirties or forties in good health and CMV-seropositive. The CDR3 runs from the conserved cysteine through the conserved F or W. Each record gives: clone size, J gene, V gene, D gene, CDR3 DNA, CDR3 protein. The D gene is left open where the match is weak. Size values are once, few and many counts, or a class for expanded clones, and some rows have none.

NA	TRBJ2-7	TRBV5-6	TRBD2	TGTGCCAGCAACTTATGGGGACTAGCGGGAGCCTACGAGCAGTACTTC	CASNLWGLAGAYEQYF
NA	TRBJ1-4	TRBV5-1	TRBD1	TGCGCCAGCAGCTTGCGGGGACAGGGAGTCAGCAGTAATGAAAAACTGTTTTTT	CASSLRGQGVSSNEKLFF
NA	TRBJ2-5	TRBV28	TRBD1	TGTGCCAGCAGTTCCCCGACAGGGATGGGAGAGACCCAGTACTTC	CASSSPTGMGETQYF
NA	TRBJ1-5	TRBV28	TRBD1	TGTGCCAGCAGTTTCGCGGGACAGGGGGGCAATCAGCCCCAGCATTTT	CASSFAGQGGNQPQHF
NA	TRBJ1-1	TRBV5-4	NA	TGTGCCAGCAGCCCAGGACAGAAAGGTGAAGCTTTCTTT	CASSPGQKGEAFF
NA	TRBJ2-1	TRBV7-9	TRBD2	TGTGCCAGCAGCCCCCGGTTAGCGGGAGATTCCTACAATGAGCAGTTCTTC	CASSPRLAGDSYNEQFF
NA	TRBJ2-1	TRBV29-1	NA	TGCAGCGCCTATACAGGGAACCAAGAGACCCAGTTCTTC	CSAYTGNQETQFF
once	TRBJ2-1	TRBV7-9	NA	TGTGCCAGCAGCCCCTGGACTACGGAGCAGTTCTTC	CASSPWTTEQFF
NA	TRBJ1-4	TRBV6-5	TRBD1	TGTGCCAGCACCTGGACAGGGGGAGGGAAGGAAAAACTGTTTTTT	CASTWTGGGKEKLFF
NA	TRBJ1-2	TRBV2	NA	TGTGCCAGCAGTGAAGCGCGAGGGGAGGATGGCTACACCTTC	CASSEARGEDGYTF
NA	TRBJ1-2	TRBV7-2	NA	TGTGCCAGCAGCTTAGCCGGGACTGCTATGGTTGATGGCTACACCTTC	CASSLAGTAMVDGYTF
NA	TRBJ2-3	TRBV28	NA	TGTGCCACCCACAGAGGGCCCGGCACAGATACGCAGTATTTT	CATHRGPGTDTQYF
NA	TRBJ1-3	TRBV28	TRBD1	TGTGCCAGCAGTGACAGGGGTTCTGGAAACACCATATATTTT	CASSDRGSGNTIYF
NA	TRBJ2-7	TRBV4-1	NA	TGCGCCAGCAGCCAGAGCCCCGGACAGTCCTACGAGCAGTACTTC	CASSQSPGQSYEQYF
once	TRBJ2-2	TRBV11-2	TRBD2	TGTGCCAGCAACCCCTCCTCGTCGGGCACTAGCGAGAACACCGGGGAGCTGTTTTTT	CASNPSSSGTSENTGELFF
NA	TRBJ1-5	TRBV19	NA	TGTGCCAGTAGTATATGGGGGGGTCAGCCCCAGCATTTT	CASSIWGGQPQHF
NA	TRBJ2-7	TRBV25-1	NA	TGTGCCAGCAGTGAATTGACAGGTAGCCCCCAGTACTTC	CASSELTGSPQYF
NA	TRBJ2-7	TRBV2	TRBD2	TGTGCCAGCAGGATGACTAGCGGGAGCTACGAGCAGTACTTC	CASRMTSGSYEQYF
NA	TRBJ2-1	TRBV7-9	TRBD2	TGTGCCAGCAGTCCTTCTTTAGCGGGAGGGAGGGATGAGCAGTTCTTC	CASSPSLAGGRDEQFF
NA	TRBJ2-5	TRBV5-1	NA	TGCGCCAGCTCTTTGGAGGAGCGGATCCAAGAGACCCAGTACTTC	CASSLEERIQETQYF
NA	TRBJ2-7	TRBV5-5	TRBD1	TGTGCCAGCAGCTTTCTTTCCGGGACAGGGCATTACGAGCAGTACTTC	CASSFLSGTGHYEQYF
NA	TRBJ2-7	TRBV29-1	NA	TGCAGCGCCTTATACGCAGGGGGATTGGGGACGGGAGCTGGTGGCGAGCAGTACTTC	CSALYAGGLGTGAGGEQYF
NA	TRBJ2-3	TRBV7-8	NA	TGTGCCAGCAGCGCAGCAGGCCAAACAGATACGCAGTATTTT	CASSAAGQTDTQYF